Listed below are T cell receptor beta chains from one sample, sequenced in a study of blood T cell repertoires in COVID-19. The assay was immunoSEQ multiplex PCR, and TCRdb's table has in-frame clones only and misses some. This table has 200,000 to 250,000 clones, over 75% appearing once. Sequencing was carried out using PBMCs or T cells enriched from blood (not recorded which). These receptors were collected from a middle-aged man who had recovered from COVID-19. CDR3s include the opening cysteine and the closing phenylalanine or tryptophan. Fields, in order: clone size, V gene, D gene, CDR3 length, J gene, CDR3 protein, CDR3 DNA. D genes are given only for firm matches. Rows give clone size only sometimes, using once, few, many, or a class for an expanded clone.

-,TRBV6-5,-,13,TRBJ1-3,CACRSYSGNTIYF,TGTGCCTGCCGTTCCTACTCTGGAAACACCATATATTTT
once,TRBV4-1,TRBD1,15,TRBJ1-6,CASSQEVTGGSPLHF,TGCGCCAGCAGCCAAGAAGTGACAGGGGGTTCACCCCTCCACTTT
-,TRBV7-9,TRBD2,15,TRBJ2-1,CASSLGLAGYNEQFF,TGTGCCAGCAGCTTAGGACTAGCGGGGTACAATGAGCAGTTCTTC
-,TRBV5-1,-,11,TRBJ2-1,CASEGPNEQFF,TGCGCCAGCGAGGGCCCCAATGAGCAGTTCTTC
few,TRBV24-1,TRBD1,16,TRBJ1-4,CATSDPRTGTNEKLFF,TGTGCCACCAGTGACCCACGGACAGGAACTAATGAAAAACTGTTTTTT
once,TRBV29-1,-,13,TRBJ2-1,CSPSGGSYNEQFF,TGCAGCCCCTCCGGGGGCTCCTACAATGAGCAGTTCTTC
-,TRBV19,-,12,TRBJ2-7,CASSSGRYEQYF,TGTGCCAGTAGTAGCGGCAGATACGAGCAGTACTTC
-,TRBV9,TRBD1,15,TRBJ2-1,CASSVAGQGYNEQFF,TGTGCCAGCAGCGTAGCAGGACAGGGCTACAATGAGCAGTTCTTC
-,TRBV5-1,TRBD1,14,TRBJ1-1,CASSGQGGNTEAFF,TGCGCCAGCAGCGGACAGGGAGGGAACACTGAAGCTTTCTTT
-,TRBV5-1,-,15,TRBJ1-5,CASSLDAGVTQPQHF,TGCGCCAGCAGCTTGGATGCAGGGGTAACGCAGCCCCAGCATTTT
once,TRBV28,TRBD1,15,TRBJ1-2,CASRRTGASKDGYTF,TGTGCCAGCAGACGGACAGGGGCAAGCAAGGATGGCTACACCTTC
-,TRBV9,TRBD2,15,TRBJ2-2,CASSPAGGPDGELFF,TGTGCCAGCAGCCCAGCGGGAGGGCCGGACGGGGAGCTGTTTTTT
-,TRBV6-5,TRBD1,15,TRBJ2-7,CASSYQDRVGTEQYF,TGTGCCAGCAGTTACCAGGACAGGGTCGGGACCGAGCAGTACTTC
-,TRBV2,TRBD2,14,TRBJ2-5,CASRTSWALETQYF,TGTGCCAGCCGGACTAGTTGGGCCCTGGAGACCCAGTACTTC
few,TRBV29-1,-,13,TRBJ1-2,CSVLEDGGYGYTF,TGCAGCGTTTTGGAGGACGGGGGCTATGGCTACACCTTC
once,TRBV29-1,TRBD1,14,TRBJ2-5,CSVPFGGQGETQYF,TGCAGCGTCCCTTTTGGGGGACAGGGCGAGACCCAGTACTTC
-,TRBV4-2,TRBD2,15,TRBJ2-1,CASSPSLAGRAEQFF,TGTGCCAGCAGCCCTTCATTAGCGGGGCGGGCTGAGCAGTTCTTC
-,TRBV3-1/TRBV3-2,TRBD1,14,TRBJ1-6,CASSQGQGTSPLHF,TGTGCCAGCAGCCAGGGACAGGGAACTTCACCCCTCCACTTT
-,TRBV4-2,-,18,TRBJ1-5,CASSQESDRSEENQPQHF,TGTGCCAGCAGCCAAGAGTCAGACAGATCTGAGGAGAATCAGCCCCAGCATTTT
-,TRBV10-3,-,13,TRBJ1-6,CAITAGARSSLHF,TGTGCCATCACGGCTGGAGCACGTTCATCCCTCCACTTT
-,TRBV7-9,-,16,TRBJ2-1,CVSSSMVQHGLDEQFF,TGTGTCAGCAGTTCCATGGTACAGCACGGCCTGGATGAGCAGTTCTTC
-,TRBV30,-,12,TRBJ1-4,CAWSNNSRDPFF,TGTGCCTGGAGTAATAATTCCCGGGATCCGTTTTTT
-,TRBV5-1,TRBD2,15,TRBJ2-1,CASSLGAGGNNEQFF,TGCGCCAGCAGCTTAGGCGCGGGAGGTAACAATGAGCAGTTCTTC
-,TRBV7-9,-,11,TRBJ1-1,CASSSVGDQGF,TGTGCCAGCAGCTCGGTGGGGGATCAGGGGTTT
-,TRBV6-5,-,12,TRBJ1-2,CASSSSSGGYTF,TGTGCCAGCAGTTCCTCATCAGGGGGCTACACCTTC
-,TRBV5-1,TRBD2,13,TRBJ2-1,CASSPRAGGVQFF,TGCGCCAGCAGCCCTCGAGCGGGGGGGGTGCAGTTCTTC
-,TRBV19,-,12,TRBJ1-2,CASSRTNYGYTF,TGTGCCAGTTCTAGAACTAACTATGGCTACACCTTC
few,TRBV7-3,TRBD2,17,TRBJ2-3,CASSRGGRAGATDTQYF,TGTGCCAGCAGCCGGGGAGGGCGAGCGGGCGCCACAGATACGCAGTATTTT
few,TRBV3-1/TRBV3-2,-,13,TRBJ2-7,CASSLLGAYEQYF,TGTGCCAGCAGCCTCCTGGGAGCCTACGAGCAGTACTTC
-,TRBV28,-,11,TRBJ1-2,CASSLRGGYTF,TGTGCCAGCAGTTTACGGGGTGGCTACACCTTC
few,TRBV15,-,13,TRBJ1-2,CATSRTGGYGYTF,TGTGCCACCAGCAGAACGGGGGGCTATGGCTACACCTTC
-,TRBV7-9,TRBD2,17,TRBJ2-1,CASSYDKIAGGPGEQFF,TGTGCCAGCAGCTACGACAAAATAGCGGGAGGGCCAGGTGAGCAGTTCTTC
-,TRBV5-1,TRBD1,15,TRBJ1-4,CASSQGQQNNEKLFF,TGCGCCAGCAGCCAGGGACAGCAAAACAATGAAAAACTGTTTTTT
once,TRBV3-1/TRBV3-2,TRBD1,17,TRBJ1-6,CASSPLQGVAGNSPLHF,TGTGCCAGCAGCCCCTTGCAGGGGGTGGCTGGAAATTCACCCCTCCACTTT
-,TRBV9,TRBD1,17,TRBJ1-2,CASRTGTGGRSTDGYTF,TGTGCCAGCAGGACCGGGACAGGGGGCCGAAGCACGGATGGCTACACCTTC
few,TRBV25-1,-,16,TRBJ1-3,CASIPPSGHLGNTIYF,TGTGCCAGCATTCCGCCATCAGGACACCTAGGAAACACCATATATTTT
-,TRBV6-4,TRBD2,14,TRBJ2-3,CASSDSGGRDTQYF,TGTGCCAGCAGTGATAGCGGGGGACGAGATACGCAGTATTTT
-,TRBV9,TRBD1,15,TRBJ2-2,CASSVAGTDTGELFF,TGTGCCAGCAGCGTAGCCGGGACAGATACCGGGGAGCTGTTTTTT
-,TRBV5-4,TRBD1,15,TRBJ2-1,CASSRGQGIANEQFF,TGTGCCAGCAGCAGGGGACAGGGGATCGCCAATGAGCAGTTCTTC
-,TRBV21-1,-,19,TRBJ1-2,CASSTPGEREGPPVLRYTF,TGTGCCAGCAGCACCCCAGGGGAAAGAGAGGGGCCACCGGTTCTGCGATACACCTTC
once,TRBV7-6,TRBD2,17,TRBJ2-3,CASSRLAGTSGGVAQYF,TGTGCCAGCAGCCGTCTGGCCGGGACTAGCGGGGGAGTAGCGCAGTATTTT
once,TRBV28,TRBD2,15,TRBJ2-1,CASTTTSGRFNEQFF,TGTGCCAGCACCACGACTAGCGGGAGGTTCAATGAGCAGTTCTTC
-,TRBV6-5,TRBD1,15,TRBJ2-5,CATTKLTGVKETQYF,TGTGCCACCACCAAATTGACAGGGGTAAAAGAGACCCAGTACTTC